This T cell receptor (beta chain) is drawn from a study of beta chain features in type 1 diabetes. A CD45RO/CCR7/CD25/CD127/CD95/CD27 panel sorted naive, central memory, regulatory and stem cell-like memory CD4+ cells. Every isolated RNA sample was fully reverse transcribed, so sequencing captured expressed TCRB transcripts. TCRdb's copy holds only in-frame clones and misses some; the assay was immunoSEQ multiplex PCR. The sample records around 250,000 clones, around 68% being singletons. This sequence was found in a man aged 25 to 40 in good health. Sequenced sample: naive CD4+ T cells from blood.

CDR3 in amino acids: CATSSGFYNEQFF. The CDR3 DNA reads TGTGCCACCAGCAGCGGGTTCTACAATGAGCAGTTCTTC. The chain couples TRBV15 to TRBJ2-1; D is unclear. Trimming stripped 3 bases from V and 3 bases from J, with 6 bases between. Germline loops: CDR1 LNHNV, CDR2 YYDKDF (reference sequence). This CDR3 region has 13 residues.